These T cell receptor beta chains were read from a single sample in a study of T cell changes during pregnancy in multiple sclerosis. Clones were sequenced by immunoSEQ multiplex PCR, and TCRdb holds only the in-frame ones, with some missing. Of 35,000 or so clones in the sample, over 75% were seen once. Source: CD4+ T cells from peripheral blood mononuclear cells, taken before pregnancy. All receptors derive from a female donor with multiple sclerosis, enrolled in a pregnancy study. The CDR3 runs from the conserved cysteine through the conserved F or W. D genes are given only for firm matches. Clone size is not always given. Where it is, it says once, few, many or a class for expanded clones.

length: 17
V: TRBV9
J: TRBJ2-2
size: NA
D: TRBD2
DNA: TGTGCCAGCAGCGTACTTCGCGGGAGACCCGACACCGGGGAGCTGTTTTTT
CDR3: CASSVLRGRPDTGELFF

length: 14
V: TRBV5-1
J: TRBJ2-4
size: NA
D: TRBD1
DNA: TGCGCCAGCAGCCGGGGACAGGGAGGGAACATTCAGTACTTC
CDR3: CASSRGQGGNIQYF

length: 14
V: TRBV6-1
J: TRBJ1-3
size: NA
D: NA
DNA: TGTGCCAGCCAATCGGGGGACTCTGGAAACACCATATATTTT
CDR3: CASQSGDSGNTIYF

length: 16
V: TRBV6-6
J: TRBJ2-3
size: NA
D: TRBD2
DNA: TGTGCCAGCAGTTATCAAGCGGGAGGAGCGCCAGATACGCAGTATTTT
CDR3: CASSYQAGGAPDTQYF

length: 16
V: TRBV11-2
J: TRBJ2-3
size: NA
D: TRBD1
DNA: TGTGCCAGCAGCTTAGAAGGGGGCGCCGGCACAGATACGCAGTATTTT
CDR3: CASSLEGGAGTDTQYF

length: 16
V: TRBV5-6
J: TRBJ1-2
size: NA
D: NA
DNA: TGTGCCAGCAGCTTGGGGGGTCGGGGGTCGCACTATGGCTACACCTTC
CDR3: CASSLGGRGSHYGYTF

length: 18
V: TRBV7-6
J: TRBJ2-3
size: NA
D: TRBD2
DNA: TGTGCCAGCAGCTTAGGTCGTCTAGCGGGAGTCCCCACAGATACGCAGTATTTT
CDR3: CASSLGRLAGVPTDTQYF

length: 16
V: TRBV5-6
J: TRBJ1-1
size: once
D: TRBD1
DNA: TGTGCCAGCAGCATTATTGGACAGGGCGTGAACACTGAAGCTTTCTTT
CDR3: CASSIIGQGVNTEAFF

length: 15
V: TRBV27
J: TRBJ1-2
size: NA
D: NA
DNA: TGTGCCAGCAGTTTATTCAGTGGGGAGAGTAGGGGCTACACCTTC
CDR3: CASSLFSGESRGYTF

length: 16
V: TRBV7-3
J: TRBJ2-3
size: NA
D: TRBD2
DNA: TGTGCCAGCAGCTTAACAGCTAGCGGAAGCACAGATACGCAGTATTTT
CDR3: CASSLTASGSTDTQYF

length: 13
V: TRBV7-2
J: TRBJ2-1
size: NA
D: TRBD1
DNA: TGTGCCAGCGCAAGGGGGCCTGACAATGAGCAGTTCTTC
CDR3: CASARGPDNEQFF

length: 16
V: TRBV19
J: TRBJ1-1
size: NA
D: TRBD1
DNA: TGTGCCAGTAGCCCGACAGGGGGCCTGAGGTGGACTGAAGCTTTCTTT
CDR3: CASSPTGGLRWTEAFF

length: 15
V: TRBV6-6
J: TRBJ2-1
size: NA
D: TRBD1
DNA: TGTGCCAGCAGTACCACACAACAGGGGGCGACTGAGCAGTTCTTC
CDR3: CASSTTQQGATEQFF

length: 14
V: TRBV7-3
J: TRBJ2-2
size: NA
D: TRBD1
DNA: TGTGCCAGCAGCTCAGGACAGGGGACCGGGGAGCTGTTTTTT
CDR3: CASSSGQGTGELFF

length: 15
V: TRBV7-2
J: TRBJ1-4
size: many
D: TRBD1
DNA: TGTGCCAGCAGCTCGGGGGACAGGGTCAGTGAAAAACTGTTTTTT
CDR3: CASSSGDRVSEKLFF

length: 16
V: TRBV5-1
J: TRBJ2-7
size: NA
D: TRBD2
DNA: TGCGCCAGCAGCCTTCAGACTAGCGGGAGATCTGGCGAGCAGTACTTC
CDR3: CASSLQTSGRSGEQYF

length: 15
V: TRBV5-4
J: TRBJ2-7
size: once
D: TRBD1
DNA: TGTGCCAGCAGCTTGGCCGGGACAGCGTTCTACGAGCAGTACTTC
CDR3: CASSLAGTAFYEQYF

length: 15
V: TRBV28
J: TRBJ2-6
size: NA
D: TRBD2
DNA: TGTGCCAGCAGTTTACGGGGGGCTGGGGCCAACGTCCTGACTTTC
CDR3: CASSLRGAGANVLTF

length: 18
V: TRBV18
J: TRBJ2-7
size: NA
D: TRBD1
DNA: TGTGCCAGCTCACGGAGACCACCGGGACAGGGCTGGGGTAACGAGCAGTACTTC
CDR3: CASSRRPPGQGWGNEQYF

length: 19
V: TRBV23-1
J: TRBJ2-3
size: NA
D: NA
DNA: TGCGCCAGCAGTCAACACTCAGAGTACAGAATAACTAGCACAGATACGCAGTATTTT
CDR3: CASSQHSEYRITSTDTQYF

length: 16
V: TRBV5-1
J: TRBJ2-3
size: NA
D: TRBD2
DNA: TGCGCCAGCAGCTTGGAAGGCGGGAGGGTTTTAGATACGCAGTATTTT
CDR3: CASSLEGGRVLDTQYF

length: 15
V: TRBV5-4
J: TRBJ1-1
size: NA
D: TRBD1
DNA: TGTGCCAGCAGCTTGGACGGGACAGTAAACACTGAAGCTTTCTTT
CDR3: CASSLDGTVNTEAFF

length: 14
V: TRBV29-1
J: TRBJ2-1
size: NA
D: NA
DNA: TGCAGCGTTGCCAAAGTACAGGCAGTGAATGAGCAGTTCTTC
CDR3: CSVAKVQAVNEQFF

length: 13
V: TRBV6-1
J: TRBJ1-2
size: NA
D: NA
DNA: TGTGCCAGCAGTCCGACAGTCAACTATGGCTACACCTTC
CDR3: CASSPTVNYGYTF

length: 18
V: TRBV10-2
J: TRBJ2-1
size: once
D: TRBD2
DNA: TGCGCCAGCAGTGAGAAGGTAGCGGGAGGGGGGACCTACAATGAGCAGTTCTTC
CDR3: CASSEKVAGGGTYNEQFF

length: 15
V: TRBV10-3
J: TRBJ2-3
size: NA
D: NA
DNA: TGTGCCATCAATGGGGCATTGCGGAGCACAGATACGCAGTATTTT
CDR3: CAINGALRSTDTQYF

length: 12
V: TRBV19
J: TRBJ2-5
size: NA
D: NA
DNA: TGTGCCAGTAGTATGCCCGAGGGGACCCAGTACTTC
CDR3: CASSMPEGTQYF

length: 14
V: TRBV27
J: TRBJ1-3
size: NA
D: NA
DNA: TGTGCCAGGCTAGGACTGATCTCTGGAAACACCATATATTTT
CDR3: CARLGLISGNTIYF

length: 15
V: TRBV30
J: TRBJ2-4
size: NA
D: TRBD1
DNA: TGTGCCTGGAGTCGGGACAGGGGATCCAAAAACATTCAGTACTTC
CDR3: CAWSRDRGSKNIQYF

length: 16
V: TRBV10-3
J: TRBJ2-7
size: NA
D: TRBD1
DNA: TGTGCCATCAGTGAGTCGACCGGGACAGGGGGCTACGAGCAGTACTTC
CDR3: CAISESTGTGGYEQYF

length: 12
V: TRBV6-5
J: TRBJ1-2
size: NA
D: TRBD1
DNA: TGTGCCAGCGGCGACAGGGGCTATGGCTACACCTTC
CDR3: CASGDRGYGYTF

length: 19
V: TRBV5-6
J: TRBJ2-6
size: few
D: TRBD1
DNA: TGTGCCAGCAGCGCATGGGACAGGGGGCCCTCCTCTGGGGCCAACGTCCTGACTTTC
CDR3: CASSAWDRGPSSGANVLTF

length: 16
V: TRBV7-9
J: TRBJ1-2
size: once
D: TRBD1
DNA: TGTGCCAGCAGCCCGAGTCCCGGGACAGGGGGGAAGGGCTACACCTTC
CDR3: CASSPSPGTGGKGYTF

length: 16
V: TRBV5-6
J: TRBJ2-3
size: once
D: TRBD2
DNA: TGTGCCAGCAGCTTGGTCAGCGGGATTATGGCAGATACGCAGTATTTT
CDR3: CASSLVSGIMADTQYF

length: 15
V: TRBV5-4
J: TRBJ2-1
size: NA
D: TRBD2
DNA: TGTGCCAGCAGCTTGGGACTAGCGGGAGACAATGAGCAGTTCTTC
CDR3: CASSLGLAGDNEQFF

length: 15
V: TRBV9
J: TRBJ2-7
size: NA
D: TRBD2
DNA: TGTGCCAGCAGCCTGGGGACTAGCGGGAGTTACGAGCAGTACTTC
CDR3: CASSLGTSGSYEQYF

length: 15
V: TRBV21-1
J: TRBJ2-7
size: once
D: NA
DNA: TGTGCCAGCAGCAAAGGAGCTAGCGGGGCCTACGAGCAGTACTTC
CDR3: CASSKGASGAYEQYF

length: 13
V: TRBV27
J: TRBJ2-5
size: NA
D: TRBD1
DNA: TGTGCCAGCAGTTTCAACAGGGGGGAGACCCAGTACTTC
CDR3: CASSFNRGETQYF

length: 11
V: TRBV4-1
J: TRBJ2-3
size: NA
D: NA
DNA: TGCGCCAGCAGCTGGGCCGATACGCAGTATTTT
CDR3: CASSWADTQYF

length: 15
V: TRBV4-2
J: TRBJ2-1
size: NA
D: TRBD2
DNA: TGTGCCAGCAGCCAAACTAGCGGGAGGGGTAATGAGCAGTTCTTC
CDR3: CASSQTSGRGNEQFF

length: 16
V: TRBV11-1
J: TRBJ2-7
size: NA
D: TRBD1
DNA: TGTGCCAGCAGTAAAAACAGGGGATGGCCGTCGGAGGAGCAGTACTTC
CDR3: CASSKNRGWPSEEQYF